Given below is one T cell receptor beta chain in context. V was trimmed by 3 bases and J by 0 bases, leaving 21 bases between them. Germline CDR1 and CDR2: MNHNS and SASEGT. This CDR3 has 19 residues. Data came from immunoSEQ multiplex PCR; TCRdb stores just in-frame clones and leaves some out. The sample holds just over 40,000 clones; about 91% are singletons and the top ten take less than 1.5%. These data originate in a study of T cells in narcolepsy. Turning to the study itself: Donors had narcolepsy type 1 or type 2, or were healthy controls.

V is TRBV6-1 and J is TRBJ1-5; D possibly corresponds to TRBD1 (6 bases). The receptor's source is a human donor with narcolepsy. What was sequenced was CD45RA- memory CD4+ T cells from PBMCs. The CDR3 loop reads CASSDLGPGRGNSNQPQHF. Written as DNA, the CDR3 is TGTGCCAGCAGTGACCTCGGACCGGGCAGGGGTAATAGCAATCAGCCCCAGCATTTT.